Each of the 5 T cell receptor beta chains below was sequenced from the same sample in a study of spatial heterogeneity in lung cancer. The time point: blood at routine non-recurrence follow-up after resection. In TCRdb, the 5' RACE reads were re-called with MiXCR into one record per CDR3 protein. The sample consists of tens of thousands of distinct CDR3 sequences, over 6.5% of them appearing once. The specimen was PBMCs, collected at follow-up. These receptors originate from a male donor with early-stage non-small cell lung cancer.

The sample holds many counts of this clonotype. The chain has TRBV12-5 and TRBJ2-7; D unclear. Germline V CDR1 and CDR2: LGHNT, FRNRAP. The length of the CDR3 is 9 residues. V shed 6 bases and J shed 3 bases, with 0 bases lying between them. DNA of the CDR3: TGTGCTAGTGGCTACGAGCAGTACTTC. This encodes CASGYEQYF.

The genes are TRBV11-3 and TRBJ2-7; D is possibly TRBD1 (6 bases). CDR1 is SGHNT, CDR2 YENEEA, per germline. Between the trimmed V and J ends, which lost 3 bases and 7 bases, there was a span of 16 bases. CDR3 length: 14 residues. For the CDR3, the DNA is TGTGCCAGCAGCTTGCCTCCGGGACACCTAGAGCAGTACTTC. The encoded protein is CASSLPPGHLEQYF.

This clonotype was recorded at least ten times. The chain is built from TRBV5-6 and TRBJ1-2, with 7 bases that match TRBD1. Per germline, CDR1 SGHDT and CDR2 YYEEEE. Unmatched junction bases numbered 13, after V lost 1 base and J lost 4 bases. This CDR3 spans 17 amino acids. In nucleotides, the CDR3 is TGTGCCAGCAGCTTGACGTCCCGGGAACAGGGGTTCTATGGCTACACCTTC. Its protein product is CASSLTSREQGFYGYTF.

This clonotype was counted many times. The chain has TRBV29-1 and TRBJ1-2; D is undetermined. V dropped 2 bases and J dropped 7 bases, with 14 bases sitting between them. The V gene's germline CDR1 is SQVTM and CDR2 ANQGSEA. There are 13 residues in the CDR3. The CDR3 DNA reads as TGCAGCGTTGAATCAACCCTGTCGGGTGGCTACACCTTC. As protein: CSVESTLSGGYTF.

This clonotype was counted a few times. The chain couples TRBV25-1 to TRBJ1-6, with D possibly TRBD1 on 5 matching bases. V was shortened by 1 base and J by 3 bases, with 13 bases between the two germline ends. CDR1 is MGHDK and CDR2 is SYGVNS in the germline V gene. The CDR3 is 17 amino acids. The CDR3 here is CASSELDIGGYNSPLHF. As DNA, the CDR3 is TGTGCCAGCAGTGAATTGGACATAGGTGGCTATAATTCACCCCTCCACTTT.